Below, one T cell receptor (beta chain) is given with its context. Sequencing used immunoSEQ multiplex PCR; TCRdb keeps in-frame clones, though not all of them. This sample has about 150,000 clones; around nine tenths occur once, and the top ten carry 20% to 25%. These data originate in a study of cytomegalovirus exposure and HLA in healthy donors. CDR1 and CDR2 (germline): MDHEN, SYDVKM. The CDR3 runs 13 residues. Trimming removed 3 bases at V and 3 bases at J, with 9 bases between. The clonotype comes from a man aged 18 to 29 in good health and CMV-seropositive. The sequenced sample was PBMCs. The V call is TRBV28, the J call TRBJ2-7; D remains ambiguous. The chain's CDR3 is CASSLFRGYEQYF. CDR3 bases: TGTGCCAGCAGTTTGTTCAGAGGCTACGAGCAGTACTTC.